The 8 T cell receptor beta chains given below trace back to one sample, sequenced in a study of blood T cell repertoires in COVID-19. Generated by immunoSEQ multiplex PCR, the TCRdb table keeps only in-frame clones and is missing some. This table has around 70,000 clones, approximately 80% appearing once. The specimen sequenced was peripheral blood. These receptors all come from a human donor in a cohort sampled during active COVID-19.

This chain connects TRBV3-1 (or the pseudogene TRBV3-2) to TRBJ1-1; 7 positions agree with TRBD1. Germline V gives CDR1 LGHDT, CDR2 YNNKEL (reference sequence). The CDR3 contains 13 residues. Trimming at V came to 4 bases and at J to 3 bases, leaving 2 bases not matched to a gene. CDR3 sequence reads: CASSPQGDTEAFF. The CDR3 DNA follows: TGTGCCAGCAGCCCCCAGGGGGACACTGAAGCTTTCTTT.

V usage is TRBV15 and J usage is TRBJ1-3, with D unresolved. CDR1 is LNHNV and CDR2 is YYDKDF in the germline V gene (reference sequence). This CDR3 region has 13 residues. The V and J ends lost 5 bases and 1 base respectively, with 6 bases between them. The CDR3 sequence: CATSGSSGNTIYF. CDR3 DNA sequence: TGTGCCACCAGCGGGAGTTCTGGAAACACCATATATTTT.

V gene TRBV5-1 combines with J gene TRBJ1-3; TRBD1 agrees at 9 bases. This CDR3 has 14 residues. CDR1 and CDR2 (germline): SGHRS, YFSETQ. The trim removed 6 bases at V and 4 bases at J, leaving 5 bases unmatched. DNA for the CDR3: TGCGCCAGCAAGTTAGGGACAGGGGGAAACACCATATATTTT. Translated: CASKLGTGGNTIYF.

The chain recombines TRBV7-9 with TRBJ2-3; no clear D gene. Trimming removed 2 bases at V and 0 bases at J, with 9 bases between. The CDR3 spans 15 residues. Germline V lookup: CDR1 SEHNR, CDR2 FQNEAQ (reference sequence). The CDR3 spells CASSLLASSTDTQYF. The CDR3 coding sequence is TGTGCCAGCAGCTTATTGGCTTCTAGCACAGATACGCAGTATTTT.

This clone was observed at least ten times. The chain couples TRBV4-1 to TRBJ2-7; 9 nucleotides match TRBD1. The trim removed 2 bases at V and 4 bases at J, leaving 6 bases unmatched. The CDR3 extends over 15 amino acids. Per germline, CDR1 MGHRA and CDR2 YSYEKL. The CDR3 DNA is TGCGCCAGCAGCCAAACTGGGACAGGGATATACGAGCAGTACTTC. It translates to CASSQTGTGIYEQYF.

The V call is TRBV7-2, the J call TRBJ2-7, with D possibly being TRBD2 (6 bases). Deletions cut 5 bases from V and 4 bases from J, with 18 bases between. CDR1 and CDR2 from the germline V gene are SGHTA and FQGNSA. The CDR3 consists of 15 residues. The CDR3 DNA follows: TGTGCCAGCAGCAAAGGGACTCTCGAAGGGTACGAGCAGTACTTC. Encoded protein: CASSKGTLEGYEQYF.

The chain uses TRBV10-2 and TRBJ2-7; D is possibly TRBD2 (6 bases). The germline V gene has CDR1 WSHSY and CDR2 SAAADI. There are 13 residues in the CDR3. The V gene lost 3 bases and the J gene lost 2 bases, with 8 bases spanning the gap. The CDR3 spells CASSDGGTYEQYF. The DNA for the CDR3 is TGCGCCAGCAGTGATGGCGGGACCTACGAGCAGTACTTC.

The chain recombines TRBV29-1 with TRBJ2-3, with 8 bases matching TRBD2. Unmatched junction bases numbered 12, after V lost 3 bases and J lost 1 base. The CDR3 extends over 17 amino acids. The germline V gene encodes CDR1 SQVTM and CDR2 ANQGSEA. The CDR3 bases are TGCAGCGTTGATCCCCAACGGGGGGGGCTAGGCACAGATACGCAGTATTTT. Its protein is CSVDPQRGGLGTDTQYF.